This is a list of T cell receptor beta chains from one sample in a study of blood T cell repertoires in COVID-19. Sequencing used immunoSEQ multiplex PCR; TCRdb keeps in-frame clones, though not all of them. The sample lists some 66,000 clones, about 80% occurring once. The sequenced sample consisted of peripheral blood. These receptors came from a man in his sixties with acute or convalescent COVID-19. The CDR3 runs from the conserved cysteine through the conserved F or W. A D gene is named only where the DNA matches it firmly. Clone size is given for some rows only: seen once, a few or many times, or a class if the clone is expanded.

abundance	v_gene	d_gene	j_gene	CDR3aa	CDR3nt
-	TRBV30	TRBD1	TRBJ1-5	CAAGGVFSNQPQHF	TGTGCCGCAGGGGGCGTTTTTAGCAATCAGCCCCAGCATTTT
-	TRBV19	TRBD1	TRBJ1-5	CATRAGGRYQPQHF	TGTGCCACCCGGGCAGGGGGTAGGTATCAGCCCCAGCATTTT
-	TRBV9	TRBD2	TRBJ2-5	CASSAQTSGGSGTQYF	TGTGCCAGCAGCGCGCAGACTAGCGGGGGATCAGGGACCCAGTACTTC
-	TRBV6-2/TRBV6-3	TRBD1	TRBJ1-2	CASSYPTGGIYGYTF	TGTGCCAGCAGTTACCCGACAGGGGGTATCTATGGCTACACCTTC
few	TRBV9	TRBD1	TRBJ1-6	CASSVGTGEASPLHF	TGTGCCAGCAGCGTAGGGACAGGGGAGGCTTCACCCCTCCACTTT
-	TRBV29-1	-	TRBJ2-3	CSAAGDTQYF	TGCAGCGCGGCGGGAGATACGCAGTATTTT
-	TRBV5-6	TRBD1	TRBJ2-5	CASSRYRGRETQYF	TGTGCCAGCAGTCGCTACAGGGGTCGGGAGACCCAGTACTTC
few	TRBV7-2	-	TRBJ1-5	CASSLYDNQPQHF	TGTGCCAGCAGCCTCTATGACAATCAGCCCCAGCATTTT
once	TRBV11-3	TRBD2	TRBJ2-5	CASSRSGTSGEWETQYF	TGTGCCAGCAGCAGATCCGGGACTAGCGGGGAATGGGAGACCCAGTACTTC
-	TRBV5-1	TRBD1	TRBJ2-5	CASRRFPGTGRETQYF	TGCGCCAGCAGAAGATTCCCCGGGACAGGGAGAGAGACCCAGTACTTC